Presented here are 29 T cell receptor beta chains from one specimen sequenced in a study of CD4 T cells in relation to SARS-CoV-2 and coronaviruses. The unexposed donors gave CD4+ T cells in about 2011-2019, prior to COVID-19. CD4+ T cells were isolated from the cells after about nine days of culture. Method: immunoSEQ multiplex PCR; TCRdb's copy keeps in-frame clones and lacks some. The sample contains approximately 20,000 clones, more than 65% of which appear only once. These receptors' antigens are unknown. Specimen: CD4+ T cells from PBMCs, cultured in vitro. The origin of the receptors is a human donor in good health.

The chain carries TRBV10-1 and TRBJ2-1; either TRBD1 or TRBD2 may fit D (5 bases each). V was trimmed by 1 base and J by 3 bases, leaving 16 bases between them. The V gene's germline CDR1 is WNHNN and CDR2 SYGVQD (reference sequence). The CDR3 length is 17 residues. CDR3 in DNA: TGCGCCAGCAGTGAGTTGGCTGGGGGTAATGTCTACAATGAGCAGTTCTTC. This gives the protein CASSELAGGNVYNEQFF.

This clone was counted between two and nine times. The gene calls are TRBV7-9 and TRBJ1-2; possible D gene TRBD1, 6 bases. This CDR3 is 13 amino acids long. Germline V lookup: CDR1 SEHNR, CDR2 FQNEAQ (reference sequence). Trimming took off 3 bases at V and 8 bases at J, with 13 bases between the two ends. The CDR3 DNA follows: TGTGCCAGCAGCTTTGGTACAGGGAAAGGCTACACCTTC. As protein: CASSFGTGKGYTF.

This chain uses TRBV7-6 with TRBJ1-1; no definite D call. This CDR3 region has 15 residues. Trimming pared 1 base from V and 1 base from J, leaving 10 bases between. The V gene's germline CDR1 is SGHVS and CDR2 FNYEAQ. The CDR3 is CASSLGSGGNTEAFF. The CDR3, as DNA: TGTGCCAGCAGCTTAGGAAGCGGAGGGAACACTGAAGCTTTCTTT.

The gene calls are TRBV11-3 and TRBJ2-3, with 9 bases matching TRBD2. The CDR3 covers 16 residues. V lost 5 bases, J lost 2 bases, and 8 bases stayed unmatched. From germline, CDR1 is SGHNT and CDR2 YENEEA. CDR3 in amino acids: CASSVGLATNTDTQYF. As DNA, the CDR3 is TGTGCCAGCAGCGTTGGACTAGCGACCAACACAGATACGCAGTATTTT.

This chain connects TRBV11-2 to TRBJ1-5; D may be TRBD1 (5 bases). V was clipped by 0 bases and J by 7 bases, with 13 bases between them. Looked up from germline, CDR1 is SGHAT and CDR2 is FQNNGV. The CDR3 covers 15 residues. The CDR3, as DNA: TGTGCCAGCAGCTTAGATTCGGGGGTGGGCCAGCCCCAGCATTTT. Translating gives CASSLDSGVGQPQHF.

Comment on this clone: The germline gene is not matched at one end of the junction; a read error may be the cause. The V call is TRBV7-7, the J call TRBJ2-2, with D tentatively TRBD2 (5 bases). The germline V gene has CDR1 SSHAT and CDR2 FNYEAQ (reference sequence). This CDR3 is built from 14 residues. The CDR3 reads CASKAGPSAGELFF. The CDR3, as DNA: TGTGCTAGCAAGGCGGGTCCCAGTGCCGGGGAGCTGTTTTTT.

Only a few counts were recorded for this clone. The rearrangement links TRBV6-5 to TRBJ1-2, with D possibly being TRBD1 (5 bases). Trimming pared 3 bases from V and 4 bases from J, leaving 12 bases between. The CDR3 covers 14 residues. Germline V gene lookup returns CDR1 MNHEY and CDR2 SVGAGI. The CDR3 spells CASSYFGAPYGYTF. For the CDR3, the DNA is TGTGCCAGCAGTTATTTCGGGGCCCCCTATGGCTACACCTTC.

This clone was detected a few times. This rearrangement joins TRBV5-1 to TRBJ2-1, with D perhaps given as TRBD1 or TRBD2 (5 bases each). The V end lost 0 bases, the J end lost 5 bases, and 9 bases lay between the germline ends. This CDR3 is 14 amino acids long. The germline V gene encodes CDR1 SGHRS and CDR2 YFSETQ. In nucleotides, the CDR3 is TGCGCCAGCAGCTTGGAGGGACCCAACAATGAGCAGTTCTTC. Translated, it gives CASSLEGPNNEQFF.

The genes are TRBV3-1 (or the pseudogene TRBV3-2) and TRBJ2-5, with TRBD1 identical over 7 bases. V gave up 0 bases and J gave up 5 bases; unmatched junction bases: 9. The CDR3 length is 16 residues. Germline CDR1 LGHDT, CDR2 YNNKEL (reference sequence). The CDR3 nucleotides are TGTGCCAGCAGCCAAGACATCGGACAGGCCGTTGAGACCCAGTACTTC. Protein: CASSQDIGQAVETQYF.

V usage is TRBV2 and J usage is TRBJ2-5; D is unclear. Per germline, CDR1 SNHLY and CDR2 FYNNEI. This CDR3 has 11 residues. V was pared by 8 bases and J by 5 bases, with 9 bases between. The CDR3 spells CASATMETQYF. CDR3 nucleotides: TGTGCCAGCGCGACGATGGAGACCCAGTACTTC.

This clone has only a few counts. The rearrangement links TRBV7-9 to TRBJ2-3, with TRBD2 identical over 8 bases. The V gene end was trimmed by 1 base and the J gene end by 14 bases; junction bases not matched to a gene: 5. This CDR3 is 12 amino acids long. Looked up from germline, CDR1 is SEHNR and CDR2 is FQNEAQ (reference sequence). The CDR3 nucleotides read TGTGCCAGCAGCTTAGATAGCGGGGCGTGGTATTTT. This codes for CASSLDSGAWYF.

The rearrangement joins TRBV25-1 to TRBJ1-1, with D tentatively TRBD1 (5 bases). Trimming pared 4 bases from V and 5 bases from J, leaving 14 bases between. The germline CDR1 and CDR2 sequences are MGHDK and SYGVNS. This CDR3 spans 14 amino acids. The CDR3 region has the DNA TGTGCCAGCAGTGCCCATTCCCGGGGGACTGAAGCTTTCTTT. Protein: CASSAHSRGTEAFF.

The genes are TRBV12-3 or TRBV12-4 and TRBJ2-7; TRBD2 aligns across 8 bases. This CDR3 contains 13 residues. V was pared by 2 bases and J by 7 bases, with 4 bases of the junction left unmatched. The CDR3 DNA is TGTGCCAGCAGTTTACGGAGACTAGCGGAGCAGTACTTC. It codes for CASSLRRLAEQYF.

The rearrangement uses TRBV10-2 and TRBJ1-1; a weak D match, TRBD1 (5 bases). CDR3 size: 14 residues. CDR1 and CDR2 (germline): WSHSY, SAAADI. The germline V and J ends were trimmed by 7 bases and 7 bases, with 19 bases remaining between them. CDR3 coding DNA: TGCGCCAGCACCCCGGGGGGAGGGATGAGTGAAGCTTTCTTT. Amino acid sequence: CASTPGGGMSEAFF.

The chain links TRBV6-2 or TRBV6-3 to TRBJ2-7; TRBD2 agrees at 9 bases. The germline V gene encodes CDR1 MNHEY and CDR2 SVGEGT. V lost 2 bases, J lost 0 bases, and 17 bases stayed unmatched. The CDR3 consists of 20 residues. Here the CDR3 DNA reads TGTGCCAGCAGTTACAGCGAGGCGGGGTCTAGCGGGAAGACCTCCTACGAGCAGTACTTC. Its translation is CASSYSEAGSSGKTSYEQYF.

The genes are TRBV21-1 and TRBJ1-6. TRBV21-1 is reported as a pseudogene. The CDR3 extends over 14 amino acids. The CDR3 loop reads CASVGGSYNSPLHF. The CDR3 DNA sequence: TGTGCCAGCGTAGGTGGCTCCTATAATTCACCCCTCCACTTT.

This rearrangement joins TRBV3-1 (or the pseudogene TRBV3-2) to TRBJ2-7, with 9 bases fitting TRBD2. Germline trimming cut 4 bases from V and 6 bases from J; bases unmatched to any gene: 13. Per germline, CDR1 LGHDT and CDR2 YNNKEL (reference sequence). This CDR3 has 16 residues. CDR3 sequence: CASSPNERAGGSEQYF. The CDR3 DNA reads as TGTGCCAGCAGCCCAAACGAGCGAGCGGGGGGTAGCGAGCAGTACTTC.

The rearrangement links TRBV19 to TRBJ2-1, with D tentatively TRBD1 (6 bases). Trimming stripped 7 bases from V and 0 bases from J, with 13 bases between. Per germline, CDR1 LNHDA and CDR2 SQIVND (reference sequence). The CDR3 loop spans 15 amino acids. The CDR3 region is CASIPDRSSYNEQFF. For the CDR3, the DNA is TGTGCCAGTATCCCCGACAGGAGCTCCTACAATGAGCAGTTCTTC.

This chain links TRBV3-1 (or the pseudogene TRBV3-2) with TRBJ2-1, with 7 bases fitting TRBD2. The CDR3 sequence is 15 residues long. Germline V gene sequence: CDR1 LGHDT, CDR2 YNNKEL (reference sequence). The ends lost 1 base at V and 10 bases at J; junction bases unmatched: 10. DNA of the CDR3: TGTGCCAGCAGCCAAGGGACTAGAGTCGGTGGGGAGCAGTTCTTC. Translating it yields CASSQGTRVGGEQFF.

This clone was found a few times. The chain carries TRBV12-3 or TRBV12-4 and TRBJ2-5, with a possible D match to TRBD2 (5 bases). V shed 6 bases and J shed 5 bases, with 13 bases lying between them. There are 13 residues in the CDR3. The chain's CDR3 is CASSLPPGETQYF. In DNA form, the CDR3 reads TGTGCCAGCAGCCTACCCCCGGGGGAGACCCAGTACTTC.

V is TRBV18 and J is TRBJ2-7, with 7 bases that match TRBD1. Germline CDR1 and CDR2: KGHSH and LQKENI. CDR3 length: 13 amino acids. V gave up 3 bases and J gave up 1 base; unmatched junction bases: 0. CDR3 region: CASSPGQSYEQYF. The CDR3 DNA sequence: TGTGCCAGCTCACCGGGACAGTCCTACGAGCAGTACTTC.

The chain has TRBV6-2 or TRBV6-3 and TRBJ2-3; D ambiguous. Per the germline V gene, CDR1 is MNHEY and CDR2 is SVGEGT. V shed 5 bases and J shed 6 bases, with 18 bases lying between them. The CDR3 runs to 15 residues. The CDR3: CASSTPRAASDTQYF. The CDR3 nucleotides are TGTGCCAGCAGTACGCCCCGAGCAGCGAGCGATACGCAGTATTTT.

This clone appeared a few times. V is TRBV7-9 and J is TRBJ1-1, with D possibly TRBD1 on 6 matching bases. Germline V gene sequence: CDR1 SEHNR, CDR2 FQNEAQ (reference sequence). V lost 1 base, J lost 3 bases, and 9 bases lay in between. CDR3 length: 14 residues. CDR3 loop: CASSLEQGYTEAFF. The DNA for the CDR3 is TGTGCCAGCAGCTTAGAACAGGGATACACTGAAGCTTTCTTT.

This clone is a singleton in its sample. The chain couples TRBV7-2 to TRBJ1-5; D ambiguous. This CDR3 comprises 14 residues. Germline V gene lookup returns CDR1 SGHTA and CDR2 FQGNSA. V lost 5 bases, J lost 5 bases, and 13 bases lay in between. The CDR3, as DNA: TGTGCCAGCAGCGCCGGGCCCCCCCATCAGCCCCAGCATTTT. Protein product: CASSAGPPHQPQHF.

V is TRBV2 and J is TRBJ2-1; 9 bases line up with TRBD2. CDR1 is SNHLY, CDR2 FYNNEI, per germline. The V segment lost 8 bases and the J segment 6 bases; nucleotides outside the gene matches: 5. CDR3 length: 13 residues. CDR3 in amino acids: CASVRGGRNEQFF. The CDR3 nucleotides read TGTGCCAGCGTGCGGGGGGGCCGCAATGAGCAGTTCTTC.

This clone was seen just once. This chain joins TRBV5-6 and TRBJ2-5, with 10 positions matching TRBD2. CDR1 is SGHDT and CDR2 is YYEEEE in the germline V gene. V lost 4 bases and J lost 2; bases outside the gene matches: 2. The CDR3 length is 14 residues. The CDR3 coding sequence is TGTGCCAGCAGCCGGACTAGCGGACAAGAGACCCAGTACTTC. This sequence encodes CASSRTSGQETQYF.

The chain employs TRBV23-1 and TRBJ1-1; 7 nucleotides align to TRBD1. TRBV23-1 belongs to the ORF category, with a function that is uncertain. The CDR3 runs 16 residues. After removal of 4 bases from V and 1 base from J, the junction contained 9 bases not matched to a gene. CDR3 residues: CASSPPTGTGNTEAFF. The DNA of the CDR3 is TGCGCCAGCAGTCCACCGACAGGGACTGGGAACACTGAAGCTTTCTTT.

The gene calls are TRBV6-5 and TRBJ1-3; 8 bases are a match to TRBD1. After removal of 7 bases from V and 7 bases from J, the junction contained 3 bases not matched to a gene. The CDR3 spans 12 residues. CDR1 is MNHEY, CDR2 SVGAGI, per germline. This chain's CDR3 is CASMDRANTIYF. In DNA form, the CDR3 reads TGTGCCAGCATGGACAGGGCTAACACCATATATTTT.

This clone was observed once. The chain joins TRBV11-3 to TRBJ2-2; no clear D gene. This CDR3 has 13 residues. V was cut by 1 base and J by 6 bases, with 6 bases left in between. Germline CDR1 SGHNT, CDR2 YENEEA. DNA of the CDR3: TGTGCCAGCAGCTTAGCGAATTCCGGGGAGCTGTTTTTT. Translated, it gives CASSLANSGELFF.